This entry features one T cell receptor beta chain sequence. This clone was recorded a few times. Its antigen is still unknown. The junction and the germline gene differ at one end; a read error may be behind it. Sequences MNHEY (CDR1) and SVGAGI (CDR2) are obtained from the germline V gene. From the cysteine through the phenylalanine, the CDR3 covers 12 amino acids. Solely the CDR3 DNA is kept, with 36 bases framed from the first base. This entry comes from a study of T cell clones after liver transplantation (dated by TCRdb to about 2019). Describing the broader study: Samples were obtained from ITN030ST, a randomized trial in which withdrawal of immunosuppression was attempted within 2 years of liver transplantation. Donor-reactive T cell clones were identified by TCRbeta sequencing following a pre-transplant mixed lymphocyte reaction and were subsequently tracked in post-transplant blood. Third party-reactive TCRbeta sequences were also identified from pre-transplant MLRs to serve as an antigen-independent comparator for donor-reactive sequences. Of the eight recipients, a few were HCV-positive, while the remaining recipients had been transplanted for non-autoimmune, non-viral indications. Subjects received no induction therapy and standard immunosuppression until randomization at 12-24 months post-transplant. To count as tolerant, a recipient had to stay completely off immunosuppression for at least one year without liver enzymes climbing beyond twice the upper limit of normal. Blood samples were taken pre-transplant, pre-randomization before withdrawal, and post-randomization after full withdrawal or failed withdrawal. The study cohort included 8 liver transplant recipients, of whom 3 were classified as tolerant and 5 as non-tolerant. The investigation overall reported the following: Conclusions were preliminary, limited by small, heterogeneous patient numbers and non-standardized post-transplant time points. Because no allograft tissue specimens were available, donor-reactive T cells may have migrated into the graft instead of being deleted. A significant post-transplant decrease in circulating donor-reactive CD4 TCRbeta sequences was observed in 5 of 8 subjects, irrespective of tolerance or HCV status. Low numbers of available donor cells limited the measurable donor-reactive repertoire in a couple of subjects. Once repertoire turnover was taken into account, donor-reactive detection showed a significant reduction for CD4 in 7 of 8 subjects and for CD8 in 8 of 8. Donor-reactive sequences decreased more than third party-reactive sequences, which suggests partial antigen-specific deletion that was not related to withdrawal success.

Thawed unstimulated PBMCs were stained for CD3, CD4 and CD8 and FACS-sorted into CD3+CD4+ and CD3+CD8+ populations. Each of the 8 studied subjects was randomized to immunosuppression withdrawal. The Qiagen DNeasy Blood and Tissue Kit was used for genomic DNA isolation. High-throughput TCRbeta CDR3 sequencing of frozen genomic DNA was performed by immunoSEQ, with PCR amplification, mapping, bias correction and internal controls included. Turning to the authors' computational methods: Productive rearrangements were kept, and unique TCRbeta sequences were defined by CDR3 nucleotide sequence plus V and J gene. Donor-reactive sequences required at least 5-fold expansion in CFSE-low cells versus unstimulated pre-transplant cells and at least 0.01% frequency. Per-subject minimum frequency thresholds, based on the lowest-template unstimulated sample, ensured at least 90% detection power. Repertoire turnover was measured by Jensen-Shannon divergence between the top 1000 TCRbeta sequences post- and pre-transplant. Two-sided Fisher's exact tests were used to test for changes in the detection of donor-reactive sequences. TCRdb retrieved this table from immuneACCESS and kept in-frame rearrangements only. Not all clones are present; in checked studies, unresolved V genes account for under half, and no reason is known for the remainder. Clone size and V and J calls were adopted from that table, with D and trimming inferred from the DNA. The sample includes tens of thousands of clones, with roughly four fifths observed a single time. The ten largest clonotypes hold around 0.45% of the sample.

This receptor was taken from a human patient who received a liver transplant. It is possible that, after a transplant, some T cells come from the graft donor. This chain is built from TRBV6-5 and TRBJ1-2, with the identity of the D gene unclear. The sample in question was CD4+ T cells from blood, obtained 45 to 47 months after liver transplant. The CDR3 in this case is CACRQTNYGYTF. In nucleotides, the sequence is TGTGCCTGCAGGCAAACTAACTATGGCTACACCTTC.